Shown below are 9 T cell receptor beta chains from a single sample sequenced in a study of blood T cell repertoires in COVID-19. TCRdb keeps only in-frame clones here, not all; method: immunoSEQ multiplex PCR. The top ten clones hold around 2.6% of a sample with 190,000 or so clones, approximately 89% of them seen once. The sequencing input was peripheral blood. These receptors were taken from a man aged 35 to 55 with active or convalescent COVID-19.

CDR3 nucleotides: TGTGCCAGCAGCCGGTACAGCTCCGGCAGCTCTGGAAACACCATATATTTT. Protein sequence: CASSRYSSGSSGNTIYF. The rearrangement uses TRBV3-1 (or the pseudogene TRBV3-2) and TRBJ1-3, with D uncertain. The CDR3 covers 17 residues. CDR1 and CDR2 (germline): LGHDT, YNNKEL (reference sequence). V was shortened by 4 bases and J by 0 bases, with 16 bases between the two germline ends.

The J gene is TRBJ2-5, the V gene TRBV7-2, with 11 bases lining up with TRBD2. In germline, CDR1 is SGHTA, CDR2 FQGNSA. The trim removed 5 bases at V and 3 bases at J, leaving 8 bases unmatched. The CDR3 is 16 residues long. The CDR3 region is CASSPHGTSGKETQYF. CDR3 DNA: TGTGCCAGCAGCCCTCACGGGACTAGCGGTAAAGAGACCCAGTACTTC.

This chain links TRBV19 with TRBJ1-6, with a weak D call TRBD1 (5 bases). Germline V gene lookup returns CDR1 LNHDA and CDR2 SQIVND (reference sequence). Trimming removed 2 bases from V and 10 bases from J, with 18 bases in between. This CDR3 is built from 16 residues. The CDR3 spells CASSIKGRQEGSPLHF. The CDR3 nucleotides read TGTGCCAGTAGTATAAAGGGGAGGCAGGAAGGCTCACCCCTCCACTTT.

DNA of the CDR3: TGTGCCAGCAGTTTATCGACAGAGGGGCCGACAGGGCGCTACGAGCAGTACTTC. Translated, it gives CASSLSTEGPTGRYEQYF. The V gene is TRBV27, the J gene TRBJ2-7, with TRBD1 identical over 7 bases. The germline gives CDR1 MNHEY, CDR2 SMNVEV (reference sequence). The CDR3 spans 18 residues. V lost 0 bases, J lost 3 bases, and 14 bases stayed unmatched.

V gene TRBV25-1 combines with J gene TRBJ2-7; 8 bases are shared with TRBD1. This CDR3 region has 16 residues. The ends lost 3 bases at V and 0 bases at J; junction bases unmatched: 7. Per the germline V gene, CDR1 is MGHDK and CDR2 is SYGVNS. The CDR3 is CASSDRDRSSSYEQYF. The CDR3 DNA is TGTGCCAGCAGTGACCGGGACAGGTCGAGCTCCTACGAGCAGTACTTC.

J is TRBJ1-4 and V is TRBV28; 9 bases line up with TRBD1. The trim removed 3 bases at V and 5 bases at J, leaving 4 bases unmatched. This CDR3 has 15 amino acids. Germline-derived CDR1 and CDR2 are MDHEN and SYDVKM. The CDR3 here is CASSLLTGGNEKLFF. CDR3 sequence (DNA): TGTGCCAGCAGTTTGTTGACAGGGGGAAATGAAAAACTGTTTTTT.

The V and J genes are TRBV11-2 and TRBJ2-2; perhaps TRBD1 as D (6 bases). This CDR3 region has 13 residues. From germline, CDR1 is SGHAT and CDR2 FQNNGV. Trimming stripped 5 bases from V and 6 bases from J, with 10 bases between. In DNA, the CDR3 is TGTGCCAGCAGCACAGGGTACCCCGGGGAGCTGTTTTTT. Residues: CASSTGYPGELFF.

This clone was seen just once. This sequence joins TRBV9 and TRBJ2-5, with D perhaps TRBD2 (6 bases). The CDR3 runs to 14 residues. V was shortened by 2 bases and J by 2 bases, with 10 bases between the two germline ends. Per the germline V gene, CDR1 is SGDLS and CDR2 is YYNGEE. For the CDR3, the DNA is TGTGCCAGCAGCGTCGGGACTGTGCAAGAGACCCAGTACTTC. It specifies CASSVGTVQETQYF.

This chain connects TRBV7-9 to TRBJ2-5; D is possibly TRBD1 (7 bases). Germline CDR1 is SEHNR and CDR2 is FQNEAQ (reference sequence). V was clipped by 5 bases and J by 5 bases, with 18 bases between them. The CDR3 has 15 amino acids. For the CDR3, the DNA is TGTGCCAGCAGCCCTAGCGAGGGGGCAGGGGAGACCCAGTACTTC. It encodes CASSPSEGAGETQYF.